Following are 27 T cell receptor beta chains from one sample sequenced in a study of blood T cell repertoires in COVID-19. The protocol was immunoSEQ multiplex PCR, while the TCRdb copy is restricted to in-frame clones and leaves out a portion. The sample holds around 25,000 clones, approximately 91% seen once. The sample consisted of peripheral blood. These receptor sequences come from a woman between 70 and 85 years old with active COVID-19.

The chain links TRBV7-2 to TRBJ2-1; 8 bases line up with TRBD1. The CDR3 sequence is 14 residues long. V lost 5 bases to trimming and J lost 4 bases; unmatched junction nucleotides: 4. CDR1 and CDR2 (germline): SGHTA, FQGNSA. CDR3 sequence (DNA): TGTGCCAGCAGCCGTAGACAGGGGTACAATGAGCAGTTCTTC. Translating it yields CASSRRQGYNEQFF.

The V and J genes are TRBV7-2 and TRBJ2-5; 9 bases align to TRBD2. The V gene's germline CDR1 is SGHTA and CDR2 FQGNSA. Trimming cost V 5 bases and J 7 bases; bases outside gene matches: 17. This CDR3 has 17 residues. The CDR3 protein is CASSRRRGGGAEVTQYF. CDR3 in DNA: TGTGCCAGCAGCCGTCGCCGCGGCGGGGGGGCTGAGGTGACCCAGTACTTC.

The chain couples TRBV28 to TRBJ1-3, with TRBD1 matching over 9 bases. Losses at the gene ends were 5 bases for V and 3 bases for J; bases not matched to a gene: 5. This CDR3 is 15 amino acids long. Germline V gene data show CDR1 as MDHEN and CDR2 as SYDVKM. CDR3 protein: CASSQQGALGNTIYF. In DNA, the CDR3 is TGTGCCAGCAGTCAACAGGGGGCGCTTGGAAACACCATATATTTT.

This clone was observed a single time. The chain employs TRBV12-3 or TRBV12-4 and TRBJ1-2; the match to TRBD1 covers 9 bases. V shed 7 bases and J 6 bases; nucleotides not matched to a gene: 6. The CDR3 consists of 13 residues. CDR3 region: CASKRQGENGYTF. Written as DNA, the CDR3 is TGTGCCAGCAAAAGACAGGGGGAAAATGGCTACACCTTC.

The chain carries TRBV7-2 and TRBJ2-1; 7 positions agree with TRBD2. V gave up 1 base and J gave up 10 bases; unmatched junction bases: 16. This CDR3 has 17 amino acids. Germline CDR1 is SGHTA and CDR2 is FQGNSA. The CDR3 coding sequence is TGTGCCAGCAGCTTAGTAGCTGGACTAGTCACCGGGGGGGAGCAGTTCTTC. This gives the protein CASSLVAGLVTGGEQFF.

The CDR3 nucleotides are TGCGCCAGCAGCCCATCCGGGACAGGCCCCGGCTCTGGAAACACCATATATTTT. Translating it yields CASSPSGTGPGSGNTIYF. The chain links TRBV5-1 to TRBJ1-3; 8 bases fit TRBD1. V lost 4 bases, J lost 0 bases, and 12 bases stayed unmatched. Germline V gene lookup returns CDR1 SGHRS and CDR2 YFSETQ. This CDR3 region has 18 residues.

The chain links TRBV9 to TRBJ1-1, with 9 positions matching TRBD1. V trimming: 4 bases; J trimming: 4 bases; junction bases outside the gene matches: 2. Germline assignment: CDR1 SGDLS and CDR2 YYNGEE. The CDR3 runs 13 residues. Here the CDR3 DNA reads TGTGCCAGCAGCCTGACAGGGGGCACTGAAGCTTTCTTT. Translation gives CASSLTGGTEAFF.

The chain combines TRBV19 with TRBJ2-7; TRBD2 is a possible D gene (6 bases). This CDR3 is built from 13 residues. CDR1 LNHDA and CDR2 SQIVND come from the germline V gene (reference sequence). Trimming cost V 5 bases and J 1 base, with 9 bases left between them. Here the CDR3 reads CASSARGSYEQYF. The CDR3, as DNA: TGTGCCAGTAGTGCGCGGGGATCCTACGAGCAGTACTTC.

In the case of this clone: The sample contains more than one DNA sequence encoding this CDR3. The chain links TRBV7-9 to TRBJ1-6, with 8 bases matching TRBD1. V shed 4 bases and J 7 bases; nucleotides not matched to a gene: 3. Per the germline V gene, CDR1 is SEHNR and CDR2 is FQNEAQ (reference sequence). This CDR3 spans 14 amino acids. CDR3 nucleotides: TGTGCCAGCAGCTCGGGACAGGAAAATTCACCCCTCCACTTT. Amino acids: CASSSGQENSPLHF.

This clone is a singleton in its sample. The rearrangement uses TRBV29-1 and TRBJ2-7; 7 bases line up with TRBD1. Germline V CDR1 and CDR2: SQVTM, ANQGSEA. V gave up 5 bases and J gave up 0 bases; unmatched junction bases: 4. This CDR3 is built from 13 residues. For the CDR3, the DNA is TGCAGCGTTTTGGACAGGAGCTCCTACGAGCAGTACTTC. Protein: CSVLDRSSYEQYF.

The count of this clone is one. The gene calls are TRBV28 and TRBJ1-3; 9 nucleotides line up with TRBD1. Germline CDR1 and CDR2: MDHEN and SYDVKM. Trimming at V came to 4 bases and at J to 0 bases, leaving 7 bases not matched to a gene. The CDR3 totals 17 residues. The CDR3 sequence is CASSSLGTGSSGNTIYF. In nucleotides, the CDR3 is TGTGCCAGCAGTTCCCTCGGGACAGGGAGCTCTGGAAACACCATATATTTT.

V and J are TRBV6-6 and TRBJ2-1, with TRBD1 matching over 9 bases. Losses at the gene ends were 2 bases for V and 9 bases for J; bases not matched to a gene: 8. The CDR3 length is 15 residues. From germline, CDR1 is MNHNY and CDR2 SVGAGI (reference sequence). The CDR3 region has the DNA TGTGCCAGCAGTTACCTCCCGGGACAGGGAATTGAGCAGTTCTTC. Encoded protein: CASSYLPGQGIEQFF.

This chain joins TRBV9 and TRBJ1-2; a weak D match, TRBD1 (5 bases). The V gene lost 2 bases and the J gene lost 8 bases, with 10 bases spanning the gap. Germline assignment: CDR1 SGDLS and CDR2 YYNGEE. The CDR3 spans 12 residues. The DNA for the CDR3 is TGTGCCAGCAGCGTCAGGGATGGGGGCTACACCTTC. This gives the protein CASSVRDGGYTF.

DNA for the CDR3: TGTGCCAGCAGCTTAGATGGGAGAAGCACAGATACGCAGTATTTT. It encodes CASSLDGRSTDTQYF. The gene calls are TRBV7-7 and TRBJ2-3, with D perhaps matching TRBD2 (5 bases). Germline CDR1 and CDR2: SSHAT and FNYEAQ (reference sequence). The CDR3 contains 15 residues. V was clipped by 1 base and J by 0 bases, with 8 bases between them. Looking up the rest from reference TRBV7-7 and TRBJ2-3 gives the full variable domain: GAGVSQSPRYKVTKRGQDVTLRCDPISSHATLYWYQQALGQGPEFLTYFNYEAQPDKSGLPSDRFSAERPEGSISTLTIQRTEQRDSAMYRCASSLDGRSTDTQYFGPGTRLTVL.

This clone was found once. The rearrangement links TRBV4-2 to TRBJ1-2; 8 positions match TRBD1. Germline V lookup: CDR1 LGHNA, CDR2 YNFKEQ. There are 17 residues in the CDR3. With V trimmed by 2 bases and J by 2 bases, 10 bases remained unmatched. The CDR3 DNA reads as TGTGCCAGCAGCCAACCCTTCTTGAACAGGGGGAACTATGGCTACACCTTC. Amino acid sequence: CASSQPFLNRGNYGYTF.

The V and J genes are TRBV7-2 and TRBJ2-3, with 10 bases lining up with TRBD2. The CDR3 contains 17 residues. V was clipped by 1 base and J by 2 bases; unmatched bases: 6. The germline CDR1 and CDR2 sequences are SGHTA and FQGNSA. CDR3 nucleotides: TGTGCCAGCAGCTTAGTGGGAGCGGGGGGGCTCACAGATACGCAGTATTTT. This gives the protein CASSLVGAGGLTDTQYF.

The CDR3 protein is CATSDWDRQETQYF. As DNA, the CDR3 is TGTGCCACCAGTGATTGGGACAGGCAAGAGACCCAGTACTTC. The gene calls are TRBV24-1 and TRBJ2-5, with 8 bases that match TRBD1. From germline, CDR1 is KGHDR and CDR2 SFDVKD. CDR3 length: 14 amino acids. The V gene end was trimmed by 2 bases and the J gene end by 2 bases; junction bases not matched to a gene: 0.

V usage is TRBV21-1 and J usage is TRBJ1-6; the D call of TRBD1 is as the table states it, not checked on the DNA. TRBV21-1 is an annotated pseudogene. The CDR3 is 16 amino acids. This CDR3 reads CASSKEGMVPNSPLHF. For the CDR3, the DNA is TGTGCCAGCAGCAAAGAGGGGATGGTGCCAAATTCACCCCTCCACTTT.

This chain connects TRBV27 to TRBJ2-2; 16 bases are shared with TRBD2. The germline V gene has CDR1 MNHEY and CDR2 SMNVEV (reference sequence). This CDR3 is 18 amino acids long. With 6 bases clipped from V and 4 bases from J, the junction kept 8 bases outside the gene matches. The CDR3 loop reads CASRRPGLAGGGTGELFF. CDR3 coding DNA: TGTGCCAGCAGACGCCCGGGACTAGCGGGGGGGGGCACCGGGGAGCTGTTTTTT.

This sequence joins TRBV7-9 and TRBJ2-6; 7 nucleotides agree with TRBD1. This CDR3 spans 15 amino acids. After removal of 5 bases from V and 2 bases from J, the junction contained 3 bases not matched to a gene. The germline gives CDR1 SEHNR, CDR2 FQNEAQ (reference sequence). This chain's CDR3 is CASSLTGAGANVLTF. CDR3 nucleotide sequence: TGTGCCAGCAGCCTAACAGGGGCTGGGGCCAACGTCCTGACTTTC.

This clone is medium-sized in the sample. This chain uses TRBV13 with TRBJ2-1, with 15 positions matching TRBD2. The germline V gene encodes CDR1 PRHDT and CDR2 FYEKMQ (reference sequence). The CDR3 extends over 16 amino acids. The V and J ends lost 4 bases and 4 bases, in that order; junction bases with no gene match: 2. For the CDR3, the DNA is TGTGCCAGCAGCTCTGGGACTAGCGGGGGGTACAATGAGCAGTTCTTC. This translates into CASSSGTSGGYNEQFF.

J is TRBJ1-2 and V is TRBV5-4; D possibly corresponds to TRBD1 (5 bases). Trimming stripped 3 bases from V and 1 base from J, with 13 bases between. The length of the CDR3 is 15 residues. Germline V gene data show CDR1 as SGHNT and CDR2 as YYREEE (reference sequence). CDR3 amino acids: CASSSEQGLNYGYTF. CDR3 bases: TGTGCCAGCAGCTCCGAGCAGGGCCTTAACTATGGCTACACCTTC.

The count of this clone is one. The V gene is TRBV10-1, the J gene TRBJ1-5; D possibly corresponds to TRBD1 (6 bases). The CDR3 runs to 17 residues. Trimming cost V 6 bases and J 4 bases, with 22 bases left between them. Germline V gives CDR1 WNHNN, CDR2 SYGVQD (reference sequence). CDR3 protein: CASSKKHGQRRNQPQHF. Written as DNA, the CDR3 is TGCGCCAGCAGCAAAAAGCACGGACAGCGGAGAAATCAGCCCCAGCATTTT.

V and J are TRBV6-4 and TRBJ2-3; 9 bases match TRBD2. Per germline, CDR1 MRHNA and CDR2 SNTAGT. The CDR3 is 16 residues long. The junction had 10 bases not matched to a gene; V was cut back by 5 bases and J by 4 bases. CDR3 sequence (DNA): TGTGCCAGCAGTTTAGCGGGGGACCCCGTTCCAGATACGCAGTATTTT. This codes for CASSLAGDPVPDTQYF.

This clone was recorded a few times. CDR3 sequence reads: CASTDSTTQYF. CDR3 nucleotides: TGTGCCAGCACGGATTCGACTACCCAGTACTTC. The chain uses TRBV7-2 and TRBJ2-5; no clear D gene. This CDR3 spans 11 amino acids. Germline CDR1 reads SGHTA; CDR2 reads FQGNSA. V was trimmed by 7 bases and J by 8 bases, leaving 11 bases between them.

This chain links TRBV3-1 (or the pseudogene TRBV3-2) with TRBJ2-1, with TRBD2 matching 11 bases. Germline V CDR1 and CDR2: LGHDT, YNNKEL (reference sequence). The CDR3 extends over 16 amino acids. Trimming at V came to 2 bases and at J to 5 bases, leaving 5 bases not matched to a gene. This CDR3 reads CASSQPTSGDHNEQFF. The CDR3 region has the DNA TGTGCCAGCAGCCAACCGACTAGCGGGGACCACAATGAGCAGTTCTTC.

The V gene is TRBV7-9, the J gene TRBJ2-2, with D possibly being TRBD1 (7 bases). This CDR3 contains 15 residues. Germline CDR1 and CDR2: SEHNR and FQNEAQ (reference sequence). Trimming removed 3 bases at V and 5 bases at J, with 13 bases between. CDR3 in DNA: TGTGCCAGCAGCTTTCGGCAGGGGGGAACCGGGGAGCTGTTTTTT. This codes for CASSFRQGGTGELFF.